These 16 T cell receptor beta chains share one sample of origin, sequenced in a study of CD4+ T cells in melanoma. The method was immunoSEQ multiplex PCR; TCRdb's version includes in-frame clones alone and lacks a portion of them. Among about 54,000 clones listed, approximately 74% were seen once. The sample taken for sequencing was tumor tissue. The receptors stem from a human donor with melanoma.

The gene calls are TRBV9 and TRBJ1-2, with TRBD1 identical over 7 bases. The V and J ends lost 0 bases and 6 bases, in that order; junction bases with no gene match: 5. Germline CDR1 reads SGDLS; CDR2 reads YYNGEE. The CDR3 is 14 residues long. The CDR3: CASSVASGTDGYTF. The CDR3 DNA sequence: TGTGCCAGCAGCGTAGCCTCCGGGACAGATGGCTACACCTTC.

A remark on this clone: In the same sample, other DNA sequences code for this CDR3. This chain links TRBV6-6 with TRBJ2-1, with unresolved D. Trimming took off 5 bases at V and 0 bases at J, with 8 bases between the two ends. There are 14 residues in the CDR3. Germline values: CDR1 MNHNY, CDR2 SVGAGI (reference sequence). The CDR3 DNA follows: TGTGCCAGCAGTAGGGATCGCTCCTACAATGAGCAGTTCTTC. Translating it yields CASSRDRSYNEQFF.

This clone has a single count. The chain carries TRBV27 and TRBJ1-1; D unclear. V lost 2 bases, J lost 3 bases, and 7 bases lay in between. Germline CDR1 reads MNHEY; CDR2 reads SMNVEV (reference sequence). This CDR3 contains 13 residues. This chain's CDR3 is CASSLLVDTEAFF. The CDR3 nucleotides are TGTGCCAGCAGTTTACTGGTCGACACTGAAGCTTTCTTT.

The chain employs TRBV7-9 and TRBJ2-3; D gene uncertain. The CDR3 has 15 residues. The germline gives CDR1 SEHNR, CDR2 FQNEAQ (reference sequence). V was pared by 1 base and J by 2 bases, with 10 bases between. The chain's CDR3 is CASSLDSSTTDTQYF. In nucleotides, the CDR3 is TGTGCCAGCAGCTTAGATTCTAGTACCACAGATACGCAGTATTTT.

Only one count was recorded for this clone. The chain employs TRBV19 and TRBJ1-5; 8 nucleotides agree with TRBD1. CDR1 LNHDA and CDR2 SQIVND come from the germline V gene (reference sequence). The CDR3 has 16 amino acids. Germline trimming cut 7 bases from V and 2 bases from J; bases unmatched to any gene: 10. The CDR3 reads CASTQRGQDRNQPQHF. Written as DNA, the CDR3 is TGTGCCAGTACCCAACGGGGACAGGACCGCAATCAGCCCCAGCATTTT.

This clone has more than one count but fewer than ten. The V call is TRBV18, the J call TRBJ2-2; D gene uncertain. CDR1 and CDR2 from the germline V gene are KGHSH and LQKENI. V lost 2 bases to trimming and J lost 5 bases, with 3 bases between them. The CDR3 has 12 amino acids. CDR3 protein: CASSPGTGELFF. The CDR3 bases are TGTGCCAGCTCACCAGGGACCGGGGAGCTGTTTTTT.

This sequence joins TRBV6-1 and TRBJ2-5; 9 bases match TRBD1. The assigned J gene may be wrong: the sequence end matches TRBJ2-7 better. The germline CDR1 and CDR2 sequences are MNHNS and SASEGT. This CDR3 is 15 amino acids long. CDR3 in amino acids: CASSDPRDRAYEQYF. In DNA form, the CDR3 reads TGTGCCAGCAGTGACCCCCGGGACAGGGCTTACGAGCAGTACTTC.

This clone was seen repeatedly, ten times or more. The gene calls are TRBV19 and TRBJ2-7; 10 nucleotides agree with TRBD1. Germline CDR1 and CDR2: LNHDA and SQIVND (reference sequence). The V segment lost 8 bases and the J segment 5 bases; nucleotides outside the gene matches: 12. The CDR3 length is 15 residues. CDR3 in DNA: TGTGCCAGTGGATTTTCCGGGACAGGGGTAAACGAGCAGTACTTC. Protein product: CASGFSGTGVNEQYF. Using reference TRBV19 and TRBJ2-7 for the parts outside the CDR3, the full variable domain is DGGITQSPKYLFRKEGQNVTLSCEQNLNHDAMYWYRQDPGQGLRLIYYSQIVNDFQKGDIAEGYSVSREKKESFPLTVTSAQKNPTAFYLCASGFSGTGVNEQYFGPGTRLTVT.

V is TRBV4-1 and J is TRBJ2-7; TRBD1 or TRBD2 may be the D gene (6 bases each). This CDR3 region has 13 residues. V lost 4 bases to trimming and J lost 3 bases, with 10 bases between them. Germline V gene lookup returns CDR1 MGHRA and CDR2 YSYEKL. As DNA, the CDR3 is TGCGCCAGCAGCCCGCGGGACAACTACGAGCAGTACTTC. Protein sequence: CASSPRDNYEQYF.

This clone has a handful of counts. The CDR3 DNA reads as TGTGCCAGCAGCGACCGACAGGGTCCCGGCGAGCAGTACTTC. It is translated as CASSDRQGPGEQYF. J is TRBJ2-7 and V is TRBV28; TRBD1 aligns across 7 bases. Germline CDR1 MDHEN, CDR2 SYDVKM. The junction had 11 bases not matched to a gene; V was cut back by 6 bases and J by 6 bases. The CDR3 length is 14 residues.

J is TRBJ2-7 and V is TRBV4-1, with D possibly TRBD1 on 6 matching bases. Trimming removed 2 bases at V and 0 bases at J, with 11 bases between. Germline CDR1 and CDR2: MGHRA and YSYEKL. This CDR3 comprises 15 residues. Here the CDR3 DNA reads TGCGCCAGCAGCCAACCGGACAGACTCTCCTACGAGCAGTACTTC. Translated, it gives CASSQPDRLSYEQYF.

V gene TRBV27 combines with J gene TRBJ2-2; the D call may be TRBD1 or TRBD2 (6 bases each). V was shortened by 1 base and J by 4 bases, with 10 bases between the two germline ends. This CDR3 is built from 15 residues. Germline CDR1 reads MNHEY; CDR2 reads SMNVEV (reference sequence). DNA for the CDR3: TGTGCCAGCAGTTTATGGGGGGCGGGCACCGGGGAGCTGTTTTTT. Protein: CASSLWGAGTGELFF.

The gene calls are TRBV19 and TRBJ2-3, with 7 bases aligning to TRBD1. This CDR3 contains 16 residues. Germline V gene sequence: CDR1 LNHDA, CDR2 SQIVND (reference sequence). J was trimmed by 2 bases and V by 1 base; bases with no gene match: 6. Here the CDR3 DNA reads TGTGCCAGTAGTATAGCACAGGGGCTGAACACAGATACGCAGTATTTT. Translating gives CASSIAQGLNTDTQYF.

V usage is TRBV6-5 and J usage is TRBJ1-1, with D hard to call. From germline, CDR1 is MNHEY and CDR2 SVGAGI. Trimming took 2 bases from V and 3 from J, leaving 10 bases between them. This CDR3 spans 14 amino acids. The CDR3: CASSYKRADTEAFF. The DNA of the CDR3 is TGTGCCAGCAGTTACAAAAGGGCGGACACTGAAGCTTTCTTT.

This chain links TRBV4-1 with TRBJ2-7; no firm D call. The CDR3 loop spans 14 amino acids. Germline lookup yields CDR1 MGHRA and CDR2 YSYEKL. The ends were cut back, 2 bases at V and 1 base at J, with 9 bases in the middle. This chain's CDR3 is CASSQLVVSYEQYF. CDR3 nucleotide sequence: TGCGCCAGCAGCCAATTGGTTGTTTCCTACGAGCAGTACTTC.

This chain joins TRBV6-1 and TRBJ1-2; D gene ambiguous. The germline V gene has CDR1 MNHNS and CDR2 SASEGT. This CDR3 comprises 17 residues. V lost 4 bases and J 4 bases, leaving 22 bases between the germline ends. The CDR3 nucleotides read TGTGCCAGCAGTGGGGCGGACGGCGAGGTTGTGATCTATGGCTACACCTTC. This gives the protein CASSGADGEVVIYGYTF.